These T cell receptor beta chains were read from a single sample in a study of shared clonotypes between healthy human individuals. The assay was immunoSEQ multiplex PCR, and TCRdb's table has in-frame clones only and misses some. The sample yields millions of clones, approximately 94% seen once. Sequenced: naive CD8+ T cells sorted from blood. All receptors derive from a man younger than 35 in good health. CDR3s include the opening cysteine and the closing phenylalanine or tryptophan. The D gene is left open where the match is weak. The size field is filled for only some rows; it gives once, few, many or a size class.

D gene: TRBD2; clone size: .; V gene: TRBV4-1; J gene: TRBJ2-2; CDR3 protein: CASSQPSGAGELFF; CDR3 DNA: TGCGCCAGCAGCCAGCCCAGCGGGGCCGGGGAGCTGTTTTTT
D gene: TRBD2; clone size: .; V gene: TRBV15; J gene: TRBJ2-3; CDR3 protein: CATSMTAGDPDTQYF; CDR3 DNA: TGTGCCACCAGCATGACCGCGGGGGACCCAGATACGCAGTATTTT
D gene: TRBD2; clone size: .; V gene: TRBV27; J gene: TRBJ2-1; CDR3 protein: CASTSWEGHNEQFF; CDR3 DNA: TGTGCCAGCACCTCCTGGGAGGGGCACAATGAGCAGTTCTTC
D gene: .; clone size: .; V gene: TRBV28; J gene: TRBJ2-3; CDR3 protein: CASSTIQGSGQDTQYF; CDR3 DNA: TGTGCCAGCAGTACCATACAGGGCTCGGGACAAGATACGCAGTATTTT
D gene: TRBD1; clone size: .; V gene: TRBV7-9; J gene: TRBJ1-2; CDR3 protein: CASSLGTGGADGYTF; CDR3 DNA: TGTGCCAGCAGCCTCGGGACAGGGGGCGCCGATGGCTACACCTTC
D gene: .; clone size: .; V gene: TRBV5-6; J gene: TRBJ2-7; CDR3 protein: CASSSDSGVEQYF; CDR3 DNA: TGTGCCAGCAGCTCCGACTCAGGGGTCGAGCAGTACTTC
D gene: .; clone size: .; V gene: TRBV19; J gene: TRBJ2-5; CDR3 protein: CASSITLGGQETQYF; CDR3 DNA: TGTGCCAGTAGTATCACCTTAGGGGGCCAAGAGACCCAGTACTTC
D gene: TRBD1; clone size: .; V gene: TRBV6-5; J gene: TRBJ1-5; CDR3 protein: CASTGAYNQPQHF; CDR3 DNA: TGTGCCAGTACAGGGGCCTACAATCAGCCCCAGCATTTT
D gene: .; clone size: .; V gene: TRBV5-5; J gene: TRBJ2-7; CDR3 protein: CASSASGINPYEQYF; CDR3 DNA: TGTGCCAGCAGCGCCTCCGGGATAAACCCCTACGAGCAGTACTTC
D gene: TRBD2; clone size: .; V gene: TRBV2; J gene: TRBJ2-7; CDR3 protein: CASSSLAGWSEQYF; CDR3 DNA: TGTGCCAGCAGCTCACTAGCGGGGTGGAGCGAGCAGTACTTC
D gene: TRBD1; clone size: .; V gene: TRBV5-1; J gene: TRBJ2-7; CDR3 protein: CASSGETGVDVYEQYF; CDR3 DNA: TGCGCCAGCAGCGGAGAGACAGGGGTCGATGTGTACGAGCAGTACTTC
D gene: .; clone size: once; V gene: TRBV6-1; J gene: TRBJ2-3; CDR3 protein: CASSDPDLLTSTDTQYF; CDR3 DNA: TGTGCCAGCAGTGACCCGGATCTACTTACTAGCACAGATACGCAGTATTTT
D gene: TRBD1; clone size: .; V gene: TRBV28; J gene: TRBJ2-7; CDR3 protein: CASSSGTGYEQYF; CDR3 DNA: TGTGCCAGCAGCTCCGGGACAGGCTACGAGCAGTACTTC
D gene: .; clone size: .; V gene: TRBV19; J gene: TRBJ1-1; CDR3 protein: CASRAWTERNTEAFF; CDR3 DNA: TGTGCCAGTAGAGCCTGGACAGAGAGAAACACTGAAGCTTTCTTT
D gene: .; clone size: .; V gene: TRBV11-2; J gene: TRBJ1-1; CDR3 protein: CASSLDLFGGTEAFF; CDR3 DNA: TGTGCCAGCAGCTTAGATCTATTTGGGGGAACTGAAGCTTTCTTT
D gene: .; clone size: .; V gene: TRBV7-8; J gene: TRBJ2-2; CDR3 protein: CASSLTGAGELFF; CDR3 DNA: TGTGCCAGCAGCTTGACGGGCGCCGGGGAGCTGTTTTTT
D gene: .; clone size: .; V gene: TRBV4-1; J gene: TRBJ1-2; CDR3 protein: CASSQVTAYGYTF; CDR3 DNA: TGCGCCAGCAGCCAAGTCACAGCCTATGGCTACACCTTC
D gene: .; clone size: .; V gene: TRBV6-1; J gene: TRBJ1-6; CDR3 protein: CASSEARGGRSPLHF; CDR3 DNA: TGTGCCAGCAGTGAAGCGCGGGGGGGCAGGTCACCCCTCCACTTT
D gene: .; clone size: .; V gene: TRBV4-1; J gene: TRBJ2-7; CDR3 protein: CASSQSIGTTSEQYF; CDR3 DNA: TGCGCCAGCAGCCAATCAATAGGGACGACTTCAGAGCAGTACTTC
D gene: TRBD1; clone size: .; V gene: TRBV30; J gene: TRBJ1-4; CDR3 protein: CAWRLGTGTFF; CDR3 DNA: TGTGCCTGGAGACTCGGGACAGGCACGTTTTTT
D gene: TRBD2; clone size: .; V gene: TRBV7-9; J gene: TRBJ2-5; CDR3 protein: CASSSGGPRETQYF; CDR3 DNA: TGTGCCAGCAGCTCGGGAGGGCCCCGGGAGACCCAGTACTTC
D gene: TRBD1; clone size: .; V gene: TRBV2; J gene: TRBJ1-4; CDR3 protein: CASSGDRVSLNEKLFF; CDR3 DNA: TGTGCCAGCAGCGGGGACAGGGTTTCCCTGAATGAAAAACTGTTTTTT
D gene: .; clone size: .; V gene: TRBV4-1; J gene: TRBJ2-3; CDR3 protein: CASSQVGDNTDTQYF; CDR3 DNA: TGCGCCAGCAGCCAAGTAGGAGACAACACAGATACGCAGTATTTT
D gene: TRBD1; clone size: .; V gene: TRBV27; J gene: TRBJ2-1; CDR3 protein: CASSLWGPGQVSNEQFF; CDR3 DNA: TGTGCCAGCAGTCTTTGGGGCCCGGGACAGGTATCGAATGAGCAGTTCTTC
D gene: .; clone size: .; V gene: TRBV11-1; J gene: TRBJ1-1; CDR3 protein: CASSLKGNTEAFF; CDR3 DNA: TGTGCCAGCAGCTTAAAGGGGAACACTGAAGCTTTCTTT
D gene: .; clone size: .; V gene: TRBV30; J gene: TRBJ2-1; CDR3 protein: CAWSLWGGSYNEQFF; CDR3 DNA: TGTGCCTGGAGTCTTTGGGGTGGATCCTACAATGAGCAGTTCTTC
D gene: .; clone size: .; V gene: TRBV7-8; J gene: TRBJ2-3; CDR3 protein: CASSLVFVADTQYF; CDR3 DNA: TGTGCCAGCAGCTTAGTCTTCGTCGCAGATACGCAGTATTTT
D gene: TRBD1; clone size: once; V gene: TRBV9; J gene: TRBJ2-1; CDR3 protein: CASSNTGSGQWNEQFF; CDR3 DNA: TGTGCCAGCAGCAACACCGGCTCGGGACAGTGGAATGAGCAGTTCTTC
D gene: .; clone size: .; V gene: TRBV30; J gene: TRBJ1-1; CDR3 protein: CAWSVRGIDTEAFF; CDR3 DNA: TGTGCCTGGAGTGTACGGGGGATTGACACTGAAGCTTTCTTT
D gene: TRBD1; clone size: .; V gene: TRBV5-1; J gene: TRBJ1-2; CDR3 protein: CASSIRDRGIDGYTF; CDR3 DNA: TGCGCCAGCAGCATCCGGGACAGGGGGATCGATGGCTACACCTTC
D gene: TRBD1; clone size: once; V gene: TRBV5-1; J gene: TRBJ2-7; CDR3 protein: CASSRGTGTYEQYF; CDR3 DNA: TGCGCCAGCAGCCGAGGGACAGGTACCTACGAGCAGTACTTC
D gene: .; clone size: .; V gene: TRBV7-9; J gene: TRBJ1-1; CDR3 protein: CASSPRAERTEAFF; CDR3 DNA: TGTGCCAGCAGCCCCAGGGCGGAGAGGACTGAAGCTTTCTTT
D gene: .; clone size: .; V gene: TRBV9; J gene: TRBJ2-2; CDR3 protein: CASSVGLTGELFF; CDR3 DNA: TGTGCCAGCAGCGTGGGCCTCACCGGGGAGCTGTTTTTT
D gene: .; clone size: .; V gene: TRBV5-1; J gene: TRBJ1-3; CDR3 protein: CASSSDNSGNTIYF; CDR3 DNA: TGCGCCAGCAGTTCTGACAATTCCGGAAACACCATATATTTT
D gene: .; clone size: .; V gene: TRBV6-6; J gene: TRBJ2-3; CDR3 protein: CASTPFVATDTQYF; CDR3 DNA: TGTGCCAGCACCCCTTTTGTGGCCACAGATACGCAGTATTTT
D gene: .; clone size: .; V gene: TRBV6-1; J gene: TRBJ2-7; CDR3 protein: CASSEIADARSSYEQYF; CDR3 DNA: TGTGCCAGCAGTGAAATCGCCGACGCCAGAAGCTCCTACGAGCAGTACTTC
D gene: .; clone size: few; V gene: TRBV7-9; J gene: TRBJ2-5; CDR3 protein: CASSLAGETQYF; CDR3 DNA: TGTGCCAGCAGCTTAGCGGGAGAGACCCAGTACTTC
D gene: TRBD1; clone size: .; V gene: TRBV5-5; J gene: TRBJ2-7; CDR3 protein: CASSGTGVRYEQYF; CDR3 DNA: TGTGCCAGCAGTGGGACAGGGGTTCGCTACGAGCAGTACTTC
D gene: .; clone size: .; V gene: TRBV7-8; J gene: TRBJ2-7; CDR3 protein: CASSSGTDTYEQYF; CDR3 DNA: TGTGCCAGCAGCTCTGGGACGGATACCTACGAGCAGTACTTC
D gene: .; clone size: .; V gene: TRBV19; J gene: TRBJ1-5; CDR3 protein: CASSIGQVEPGSNQPQHF; CDR3 DNA: TGTGCCAGTAGTATAGGACAGGTAGAGCCTGGTAGCAATCAGCCCCAGCATTTT